This T cell receptor (beta chain) was recorded in a study of T-cell memory formation after mild COVID-19. About the research overall: Largely donor-specific sequence clusters came from two donors.

TCRdb redid the calling of the 5' RACE reads with MiXCR, one entry per CDR3 protein. Seen here are 55,000 to 70,000 distinct CDR3 sequences, approximately 30% observed once, and the top ten hold 43%. The CDR3 length is 15 residues. J lost 0 bases, V lost 0 bases, and 5 bases had no gene match. In germline, CDR1 is DFQATT, CDR2 SNEGSKA (reference sequence). Comment on this clonotype: Its antigen is not identified.

Findings of the study overall: Among clones contracting day 15 to 85, CD4/CD8 was balanced, whereas later expanders leaned CD4+. The appearance of some responding clones in pre-infection memory suggested that cross-reactive memory joined.

Sequenced sample: PBMCs or a T cell subset sorted from them (not recorded which). The clonotype originates from a man younger than 30 who had mild COVID-19 (a few samples of this study predate the infection). Cell type and time point are not known. V and J are TRBV20-1 and TRBJ2-7; TRBD2 matches at 7 bases. CDR3 sequence reads: CSARDIGGSSYEQYF. As DNA, the CDR3 is TGCAGTGCTAGAGATATCGGCGGGAGCTCCTACGAGCAGTACTTC.